This TCR beta chain stems from a study of regulatory T cells in long-lasting Graves disease. Study overall: With positive TSH receptor antibodies and over 5 years of antithyroid drugs, Graves' disease was considered persistent.

The V gene end was trimmed by 4 bases and the J gene end by 6 bases; junction bases not matched to a gene: 2. The CDR3 length is 13 residues. Investigators prepared the TCR beta libraries by applying iRepertoire HTBI primers and Arm-PCR of CDR3 regions. TCRdb independently ran MiXCR on the multiplex PCR reads; one entry per CDR3 protein. The repertoire includes 310,000 or so distinct CDR3 sequences, around 20% of them detected once, and 29% sits in the top ten. Points from the study as a whole: Accuracy may have suffered from the small sample size. Patients with persistent disease showed a bias toward TRBV28, TRBJ1-2 and TRBJ2-5. Those with persistent Graves' had less TCR diversity than newly diagnosed patients.

Time point in this sample: persistent/refractory GD, antithyroid drugs over 5 years with positive TRAb. With RNA extracted from PBMCs as input, the TCR library was made. This clonotype was detected once. Its antigen is not known. This TCR was sampled from a female donor with Graves disease. The chain couples TRBV12-3 or TRBV12-4 to TRBJ1-5; the match to TRBD1 covers 8 bases. This specimen was peripheral blood mononuclear cells (PBMCs), taken when the disease was refractory, from a patient treated with antithyroid drugs. The CDR3 nucleotides read TGTGCCAGCAGTTCCAGGGGGCTTCAGCCCCAGCATTTT. It is translated as CASSSRGLQPQHF.